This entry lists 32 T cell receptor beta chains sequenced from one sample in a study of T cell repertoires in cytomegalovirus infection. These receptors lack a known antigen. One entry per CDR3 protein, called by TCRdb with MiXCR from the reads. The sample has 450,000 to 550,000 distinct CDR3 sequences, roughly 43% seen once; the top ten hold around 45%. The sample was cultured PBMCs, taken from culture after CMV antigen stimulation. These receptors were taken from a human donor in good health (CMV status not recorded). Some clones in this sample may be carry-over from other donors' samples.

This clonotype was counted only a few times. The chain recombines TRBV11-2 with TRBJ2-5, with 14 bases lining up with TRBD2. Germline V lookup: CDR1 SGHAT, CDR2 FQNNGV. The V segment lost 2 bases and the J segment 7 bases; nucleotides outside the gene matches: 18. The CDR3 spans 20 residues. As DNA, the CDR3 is TGTGCCAGCAGCTTACTCCATCCGGGACTAGCGGGAGATTGGGGAGGGACCCAGTACTTC. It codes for CASSLLHPGLAGDWGGTQYF. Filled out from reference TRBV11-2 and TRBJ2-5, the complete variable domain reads EAGVAQSPRYKIIEKRQSVAFWCNPISGHATLYWYQQILGQGPKLLIQFQNNGVVDDSQLPKDRFSAERLKGVDSTLKIQPAKLEDSAVYLCASSLLHPGLAGDWGGTQYFGPGTRLLVL.

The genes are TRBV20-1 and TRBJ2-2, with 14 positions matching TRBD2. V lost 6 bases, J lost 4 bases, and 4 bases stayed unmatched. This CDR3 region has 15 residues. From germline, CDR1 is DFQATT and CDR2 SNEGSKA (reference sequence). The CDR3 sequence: CSARLAGGLTGELFF. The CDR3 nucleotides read TGCAGTGCCAGACTAGCGGGGGGGCTCACCGGGGAGCTGTTTTTT.

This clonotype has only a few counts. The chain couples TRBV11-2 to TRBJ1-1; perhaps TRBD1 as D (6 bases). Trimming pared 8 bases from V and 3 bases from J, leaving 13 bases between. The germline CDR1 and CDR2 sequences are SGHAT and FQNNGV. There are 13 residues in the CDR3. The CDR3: CASSGGRDTEAFF. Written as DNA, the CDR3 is TGTGCCAGCTCGGGGGGGCGGGACACTGAAGCTTTCTTT. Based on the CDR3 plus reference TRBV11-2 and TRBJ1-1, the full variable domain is EAGVAQSPRYKIIEKRQSVAFWCNPISGHATLYWYQQILGQGPKLLIQFQNNGVVDDSQLPKDRFSAERLKGVDSTLKIQPAKLEDSAVYLCASSGGRDTEAFFGQGTRLTVV.

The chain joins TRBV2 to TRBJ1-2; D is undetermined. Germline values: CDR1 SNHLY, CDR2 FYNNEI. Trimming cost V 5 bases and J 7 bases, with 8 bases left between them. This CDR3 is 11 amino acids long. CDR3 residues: CASSYRSGYTF. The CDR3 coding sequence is TGTGCCAGCAGTTATAGGAGTGGCTACACCTTC.

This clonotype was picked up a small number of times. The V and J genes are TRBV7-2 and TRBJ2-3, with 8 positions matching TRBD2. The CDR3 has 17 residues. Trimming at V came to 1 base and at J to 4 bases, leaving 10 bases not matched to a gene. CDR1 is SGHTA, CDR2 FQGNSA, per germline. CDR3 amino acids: CASSLGRGGRVADTQYF. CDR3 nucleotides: TGTGCCAGCAGCTTAGGACGGGGGGGCCGAGTAGCAGATACGCAGTATTTT.

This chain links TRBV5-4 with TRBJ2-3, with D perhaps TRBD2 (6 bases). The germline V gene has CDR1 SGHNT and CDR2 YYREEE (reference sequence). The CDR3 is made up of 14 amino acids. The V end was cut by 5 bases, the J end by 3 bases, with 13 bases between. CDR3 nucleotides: TGTGCCAGCAGGGGAGGCCACGGGACAGATACGCAGTATTTT. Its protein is CASRGGHGTDTQYF.

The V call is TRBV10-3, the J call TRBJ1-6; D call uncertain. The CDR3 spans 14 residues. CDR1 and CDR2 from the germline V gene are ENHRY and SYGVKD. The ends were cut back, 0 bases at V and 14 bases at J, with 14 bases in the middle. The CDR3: CAISESNSQDSLHF. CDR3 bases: TGTGCCATCAGTGAGTCGAACAGCCAGGATTCCCTCCACTTT.

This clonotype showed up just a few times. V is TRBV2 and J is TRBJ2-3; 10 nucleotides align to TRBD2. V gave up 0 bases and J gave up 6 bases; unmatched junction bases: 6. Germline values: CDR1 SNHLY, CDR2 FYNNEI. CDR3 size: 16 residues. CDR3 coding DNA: TGTGCCAGCAGTGAAGCCCTAGCGGGAGCTTGGGATACGCAGTATTTT. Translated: CASSEALAGAWDTQYF.

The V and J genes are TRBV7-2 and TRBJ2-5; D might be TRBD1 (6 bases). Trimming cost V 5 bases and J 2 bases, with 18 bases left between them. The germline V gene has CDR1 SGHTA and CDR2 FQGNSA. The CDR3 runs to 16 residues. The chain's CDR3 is CASSLIQAGVQETQYF. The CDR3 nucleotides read TGTGCCAGCAGCCTAATTCAGGCAGGGGTTCAAGAGACCCAGTACTTC. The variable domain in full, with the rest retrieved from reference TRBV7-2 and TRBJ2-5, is GAGVSQSPSNKVTEKGKDVELRCDPISGHTALYWYRQSLGQGLEFLIYFQGNSAPDKSGLPSDRFSAERTGGSVSTLTIQRTQQEDSAVYLCASSLIQAGVQETQYFGPGTRLLVL.

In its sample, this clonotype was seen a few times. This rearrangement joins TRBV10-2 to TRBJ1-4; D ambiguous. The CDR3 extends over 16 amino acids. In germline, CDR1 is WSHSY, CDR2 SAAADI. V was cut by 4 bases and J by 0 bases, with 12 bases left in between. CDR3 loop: CASSGETLATNEKLFF. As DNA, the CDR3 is TGCGCCAGCAGTGGGGAGACACTCGCAACTAATGAAAAACTGTTTTTT.

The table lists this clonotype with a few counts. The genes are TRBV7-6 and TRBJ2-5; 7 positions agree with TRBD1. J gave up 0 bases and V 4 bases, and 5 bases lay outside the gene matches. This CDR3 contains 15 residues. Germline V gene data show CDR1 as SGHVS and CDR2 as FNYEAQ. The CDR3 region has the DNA TGTGCCAGCAGCTCGGGACAGTCGTACCAAGAGACCCAGTACTTC. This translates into CASSSGQSYQETQYF.

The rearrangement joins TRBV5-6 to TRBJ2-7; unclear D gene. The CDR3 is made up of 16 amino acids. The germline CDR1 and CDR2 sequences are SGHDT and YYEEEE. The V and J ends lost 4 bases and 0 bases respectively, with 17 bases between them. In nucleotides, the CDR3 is TGTGCCAGCAGCCCGAGGTCCAGCACCAGCTCCTACGAGCAGTACTTC. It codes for CASSPRSSTSSYEQYF. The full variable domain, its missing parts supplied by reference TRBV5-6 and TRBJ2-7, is DAGVTQSPTHLIKTRGQQVTLRCSPKSGHDTVSWYQQALGQGPQFIFQYYEEEERQRGNFPDRFSGHQFPNYSSELNVNALLLGDSALYLCASSPRSSTSSYEQYFGPGTRLTVT.

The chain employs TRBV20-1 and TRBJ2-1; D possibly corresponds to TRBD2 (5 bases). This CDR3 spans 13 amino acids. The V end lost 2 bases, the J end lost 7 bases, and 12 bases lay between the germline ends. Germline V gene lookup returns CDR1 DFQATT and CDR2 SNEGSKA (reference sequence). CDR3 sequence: CSARLGSGNEQFF. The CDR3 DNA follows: TGCAGTGCTAGACTCGGCTCGGGGAATGAGCAGTTCTTC.

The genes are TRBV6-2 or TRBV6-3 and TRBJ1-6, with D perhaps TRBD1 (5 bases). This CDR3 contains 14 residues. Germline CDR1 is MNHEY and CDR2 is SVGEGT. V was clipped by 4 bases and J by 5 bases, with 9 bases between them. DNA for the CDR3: TGTGCCAGCAGTTGGGGCCTCAATAATTCACCCCTCCACTTT. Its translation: CASSWGLNNSPLHF.

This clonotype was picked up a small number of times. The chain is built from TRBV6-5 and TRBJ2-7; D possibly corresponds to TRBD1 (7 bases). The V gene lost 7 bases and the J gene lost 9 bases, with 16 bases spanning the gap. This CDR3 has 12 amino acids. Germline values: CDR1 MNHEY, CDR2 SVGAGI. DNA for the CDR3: TGTGCCAGCACTACGGGGACAGCGGGGCAGTACTTC. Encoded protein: CASTTGTAGQYF.

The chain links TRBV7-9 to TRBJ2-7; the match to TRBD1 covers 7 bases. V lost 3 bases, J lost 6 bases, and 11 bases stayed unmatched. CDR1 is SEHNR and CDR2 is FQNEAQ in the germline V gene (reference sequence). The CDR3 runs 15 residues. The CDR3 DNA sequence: TGTGCCAGCAGCTTTGGAGTGCAGGGGGTTCCCGAGCAGTACTTC. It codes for CASSFGVQGVPEQYF.

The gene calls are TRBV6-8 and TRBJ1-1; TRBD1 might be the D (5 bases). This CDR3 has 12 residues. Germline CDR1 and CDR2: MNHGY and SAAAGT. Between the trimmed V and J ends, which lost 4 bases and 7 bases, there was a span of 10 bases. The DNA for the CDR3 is TGTGCCAGCAGTTCGGGACGGATTGAAGCTTTCTTT. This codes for CASSSGRIEAFF.

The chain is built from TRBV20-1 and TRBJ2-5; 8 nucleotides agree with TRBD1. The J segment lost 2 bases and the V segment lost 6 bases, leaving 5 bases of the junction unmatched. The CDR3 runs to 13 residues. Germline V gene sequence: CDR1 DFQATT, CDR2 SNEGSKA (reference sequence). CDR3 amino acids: CSAIDRGQETQYF. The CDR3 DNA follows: TGCAGTGCGATCGACAGGGGACAAGAGACCCAGTACTTC.

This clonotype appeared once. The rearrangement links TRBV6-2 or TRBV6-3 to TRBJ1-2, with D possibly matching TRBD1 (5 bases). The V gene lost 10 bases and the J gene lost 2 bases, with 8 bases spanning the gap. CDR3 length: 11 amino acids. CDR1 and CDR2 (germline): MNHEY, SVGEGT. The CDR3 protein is CATRVNYGYTF. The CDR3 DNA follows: TGTGCCACCAGGGTGAACTATGGCTACACCTTC.

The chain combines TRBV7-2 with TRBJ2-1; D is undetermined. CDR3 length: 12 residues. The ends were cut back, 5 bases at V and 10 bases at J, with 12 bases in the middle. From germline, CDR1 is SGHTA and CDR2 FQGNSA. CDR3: CASSNPTLEQFF. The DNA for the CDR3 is TGTGCCAGCAGCAACCCGACTCTCGAGCAGTTCTTC.

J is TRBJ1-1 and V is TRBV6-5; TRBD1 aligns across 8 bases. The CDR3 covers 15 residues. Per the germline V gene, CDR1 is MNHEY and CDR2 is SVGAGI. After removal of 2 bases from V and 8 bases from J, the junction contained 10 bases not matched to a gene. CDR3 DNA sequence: TGTGCCAGCAGTTACCTATTTACAGGGGGAAACGAAGCTTTCTTT. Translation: CASSYLFTGGNEAFF.

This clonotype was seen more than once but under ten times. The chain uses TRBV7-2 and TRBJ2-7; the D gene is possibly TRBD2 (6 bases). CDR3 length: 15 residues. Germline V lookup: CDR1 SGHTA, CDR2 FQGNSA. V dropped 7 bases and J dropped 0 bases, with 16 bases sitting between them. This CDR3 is CASTLGGGFSYEQYF. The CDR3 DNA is TGTGCCAGCACGCTTGGGGGAGGCTTCTCCTACGAGCAGTACTTC.

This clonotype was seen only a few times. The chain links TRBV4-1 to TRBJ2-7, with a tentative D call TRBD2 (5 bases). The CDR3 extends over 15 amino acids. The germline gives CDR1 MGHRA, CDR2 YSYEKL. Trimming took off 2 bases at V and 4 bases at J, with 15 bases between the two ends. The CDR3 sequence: CASSQPAAPSYEQYF. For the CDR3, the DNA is TGCGCCAGCAGCCAACCAGCGGCCCCTTCTTACGAGCAGTACTTC.

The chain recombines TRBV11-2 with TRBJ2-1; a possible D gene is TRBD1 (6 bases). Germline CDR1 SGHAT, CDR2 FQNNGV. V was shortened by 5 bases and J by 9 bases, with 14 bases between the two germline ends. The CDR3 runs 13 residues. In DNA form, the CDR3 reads TGTGCCAGCAGCACACAGGGTCAGGGTGAGCAGTTCTTC. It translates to CASSTQGQGEQFF.

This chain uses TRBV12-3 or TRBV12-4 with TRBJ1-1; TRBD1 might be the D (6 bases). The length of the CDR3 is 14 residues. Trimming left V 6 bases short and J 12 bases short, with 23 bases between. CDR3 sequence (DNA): TGTGCCAGCAGCTTCGGGGGCCCAAGGACGACGCCTTTCTTT. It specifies CASSFGGPRTTPFF.

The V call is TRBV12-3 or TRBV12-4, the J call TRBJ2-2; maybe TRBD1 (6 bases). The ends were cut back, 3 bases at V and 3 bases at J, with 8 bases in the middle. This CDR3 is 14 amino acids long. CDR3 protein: CASSFGQYTGELFF. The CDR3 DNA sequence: TGTGCCAGCAGTTTCGGACAGTACACCGGGGAGCTGTTTTTT.

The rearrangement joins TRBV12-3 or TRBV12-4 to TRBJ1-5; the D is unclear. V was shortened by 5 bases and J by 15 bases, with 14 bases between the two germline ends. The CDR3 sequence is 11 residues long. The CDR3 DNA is TGTGCCAGCAGTAATTGGGTCTCGCTGCATTTT. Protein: CASSNWVSLHF.

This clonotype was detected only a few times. CDR3 sequence: CASSTTVTLSYEQYF. In DNA form, the CDR3 reads TGTGCCAGCAGCACTACAGTTACCCTTTCCTACGAGCAGTACTTC. The chain employs TRBV12-3 or TRBV12-4 and TRBJ2-7, with D unclear. The germline V and J ends were trimmed by 6 bases and 1 base, with 16 bases remaining between them. The CDR3 length is 15 residues.

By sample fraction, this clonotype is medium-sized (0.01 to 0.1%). The CDR3 DNA follows: TGTGCCAGCAGCTACTCACGGGAGGGTTGGGATACGCAGTATTTT. Its translation: CASSYSREGWDTQYF. The chain is built from TRBV7-2 and TRBJ2-3; 8 bases fit TRBD2. Germline CDR1 reads SGHTA; CDR2 reads FQGNSA. The CDR3 consists of 15 residues. Germline trimming cut 4 bases from V and 6 bases from J; bases unmatched to any gene: 9.

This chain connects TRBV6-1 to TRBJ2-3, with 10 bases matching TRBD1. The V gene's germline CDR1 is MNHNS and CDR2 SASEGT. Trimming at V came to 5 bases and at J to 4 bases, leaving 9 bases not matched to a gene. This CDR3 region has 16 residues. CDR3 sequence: CASSKKTGGGADTQYF. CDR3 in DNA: TGTGCCAGCAGTAAAAAGACAGGGGGCGGCGCAGATACGCAGTATTTT.

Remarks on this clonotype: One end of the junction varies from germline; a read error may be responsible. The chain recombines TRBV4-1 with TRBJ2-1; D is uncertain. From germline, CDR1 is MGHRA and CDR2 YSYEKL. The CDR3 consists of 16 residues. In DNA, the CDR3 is TGTGCCAGCAGCCAAGTAACAGCAACCTCCTACAATGAGCAGTTCTTC. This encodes CASSQVTATSYNEQFF.

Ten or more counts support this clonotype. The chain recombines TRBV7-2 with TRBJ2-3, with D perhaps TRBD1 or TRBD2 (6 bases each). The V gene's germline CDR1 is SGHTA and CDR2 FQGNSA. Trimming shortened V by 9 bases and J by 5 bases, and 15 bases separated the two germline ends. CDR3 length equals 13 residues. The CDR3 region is CARGAGSVDTQYF. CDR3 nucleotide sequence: TGTGCCAGGGGGGCGGGATCGGTAGATACGCAGTATTTT.